This TCR beta chain derives from a study of blood T cell repertoires in COVID-19. Study as a whole: COVID-19 samples from acute and convalescent phases originated in the United States, Italy and Spain.

The length of the CDR3 is 14 residues. With 5 bases clipped from V and 1 base from J, the junction kept 4 bases outside the gene matches. Germline V CDR1 and CDR2: LNHDA, SQIVND (reference sequence). Methods used by the authors: Reference gene primer amplification gave estimated nucleated cell counts. Libraries were prepared by immunoSEQ multiplex PCR; TCRdb keeps only in-frame clonotypes and omits some of them. That table furnishes V, J and clone size, whereas the DNA furnished D and trimming. The sample shows 95,000 to 150,000 clones, 80% to 90% of them seen only once. This clone has a single count.

This clonotype was obtained from a man aged 65-85 years with active or convalescent COVID-19. The chain recombines TRBV19 with TRBJ1-1, with 7 bases aligning to TRBD1. The sample comprised peripheral blood. Here the CDR3 reads CASSSWDRNTEAFF. Here the CDR3 DNA reads TGTGCCAGTAGTTCGTGGGACAGGAACACTGAAGCTTTCTTT.